The rows below give T cell receptor beta chains drawn from one sample of a study of graft-versus-host responses after intestinal transplantation. Assay: immunoSEQ multiplex PCR; the TCRdb copy retains only in-frame clones and omits some. Of about 45,000 clones detected, roughly 90% appear once; the ten largest clones hold roughly 4.5%. Here the sequenced sample was PBMCs, taken 524 days after transplant. These receptors were obtained from a human patient who received an intestinal transplant, so some T cells may come from the graft donor. Both conserved end residues are part of each CDR3. Fields, in order: V gene, J gene, CDR3 protein.

V gene: TRBV7-2; J gene: TRBJ2-2; CDR3 protein: CASSLAGGFVGELFF
V gene: TRBV5-6; J gene: TRBJ2-5; CDR3 protein: CASSYGKWETQYF
V gene: TRBV12-5; J gene: TRBJ1-1; CDR3 protein: CASGLGLKDSTVVEAFF
V gene: TRBV7-8; J gene: TRBJ2-1; CDR3 protein: CASSLRRGRGGPAGYNEQFF
V gene: TRBV6-4; J gene: TRBJ2-7; CDR3 protein: CASRFLAGGEQYF
V gene: TRBV4-1; J gene: TRBJ2-1; CDR3 protein: CASSQTRYNEQFF
V gene: TRBV7-9; J gene: TRBJ2-3; CDR3 protein: CASSLGSGNTDTQYF
V gene: TRBV28; J gene: TRBJ2-7; CDR3 protein: CASSLGTAYEQYF
V gene: TRBV2; J gene: TRBJ2-2; CDR3 protein: CASVRDTSTGELFF
V gene: TRBV28; J gene: TRBJ1-2; CDR3 protein: CASSLARTGGYGYTF
V gene: TRBV6-6; J gene: TRBJ1-2; CDR3 protein: CASTVDRARGYTF
V gene: TRBV27; J gene: TRBJ2-1; CDR3 protein: CASSLSPGWAANHNEQFF
V gene: TRBV20-1; J gene: TRBJ2-1; CDR3 protein: CSVGDYNEQFF
V gene: TRBV4-1; J gene: TRBJ2-1; CDR3 protein: CASSQNRVTRAYNEQFF
V gene: TRBV20-1; J gene: TRBJ1-1; CDR3 protein: CSARHDPEAFF
V gene: TRBV11-2; J gene: .; CDR3 protein: CASSLKRDHEQYF
V gene: TRBV7-3; J gene: TRBJ2-1; CDR3 protein: CASSPGVGPYNEQFF
V gene: TRBV19; J gene: TRBJ1-1; CDR3 protein: CASSKQGSAFF
V gene: TRBV5-1; J gene: TRBJ2-1; CDR3 protein: CASSFWGYNEQFF
V gene: TRBV29-1; J gene: TRBJ2-1; CDR3 protein: CSVDIGRNEQFF
V gene: TRBV6-5; J gene: TRBJ2-7; CDR3 protein: CASSYGAGETYEQYF
V gene: TRBV10-1; J gene: TRBJ2-1; CDR3 protein: CASTEPSDRGVSNEQFF
V gene: TRBV11-2; J gene: TRBJ2-2; CDR3 protein: CASSLDRGANTGELFF
V gene: TRBV6-9; J gene: TRBJ1-4; CDR3 protein: CASSLRVQGEKLFF
V gene: TRBV2; J gene: TRBJ2-3; CDR3 protein: CASLLDTDTQYF
V gene: TRBV9; J gene: TRBJ2-3; CDR3 protein: CASSATDTQYF
V gene: TRBV5-1; J gene: TRBJ2-2; CDR3 protein: CASSRGTGGLTGELFF
V gene: TRBV19; J gene: TRBJ2-5; CDR3 protein: CASSPRTSGLKTQYF
V gene: TRBV19; J gene: TRBJ2-7; CDR3 protein: CASSMAGKSYEQYF
V gene: TRBV6-1; J gene: TRBJ2-1; CDR3 protein: CASSERVLAGNNEQFF
V gene: TRBV6-6; J gene: TRBJ2-1; CDR3 protein: CASIFSPTTNNEQFF
V gene: TRBV6-5; J gene: TRBJ2-3; CDR3 protein: CASSSGLAADTQYF
V gene: TRBV6-5; J gene: TRBJ2-5; CDR3 protein: CASSYSTSGRETQYF
V gene: TRBV7-9; J gene: TRBJ2-5; CDR3 protein: CASSLEGAQSFQETQYF
V gene: TRBV19; J gene: TRBJ2-1; CDR3 protein: CASSQLSSYNEQFF
V gene: TRBV4-1; J gene: TRBJ1-4; CDR3 protein: CASSQDGGAANEKLFF
V gene: TRBV4-2; J gene: TRBJ2-2; CDR3 protein: CASSQEVTGGTGELFF